This T cell receptor (beta chain) originates from a study of siplizumab effects on memory and regulatory T cells. Profiled with immunoSEQ multiplex PCR; TCRdb holds only in-frame clones, not every one. The sample holds some 120,000 clones, approximately 94% seen once. Trimming removed 5 bases at V and 0 bases at J, with 11 bases between. The germline gives CDR1 PRHDT, CDR2 FYEKMQ (reference sequence). The CDR3 loop spans 14 amino acids. The rearrangement links TRBV13 to TRBJ2-7; no clear D gene. The receptor was isolated from a human donor in good health. The specimen was non-Treg CD4+ T cells sorted from blood. The CDR3 nucleotides read TGTGCCAGCAGCCCGCGATCGAGCTCCTACGAGCAGTACTTC. It encodes CASSPRSSSYEQYF.